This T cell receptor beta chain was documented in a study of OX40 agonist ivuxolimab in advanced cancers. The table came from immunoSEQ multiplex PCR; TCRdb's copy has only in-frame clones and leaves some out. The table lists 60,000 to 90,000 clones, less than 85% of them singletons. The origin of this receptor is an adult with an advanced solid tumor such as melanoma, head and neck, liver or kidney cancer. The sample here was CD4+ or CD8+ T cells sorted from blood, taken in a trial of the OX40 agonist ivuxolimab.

This CDR3 reads CASSLSSGPQGYEQFF. In nucleotides, the CDR3 is TGTGCCAGCAGTTTGTCTAGCGGGCCCCAAGGGTATGAGCAGTTCTTC. The gene calls are TRBV28 and TRBJ2-1; 8 bases line up with TRBD2. This CDR3 contains 16 residues. V shed 3 bases and J 8 bases; nucleotides not matched to a gene: 12. Per the germline V gene, CDR1 is MDHEN and CDR2 is SYDVKM.